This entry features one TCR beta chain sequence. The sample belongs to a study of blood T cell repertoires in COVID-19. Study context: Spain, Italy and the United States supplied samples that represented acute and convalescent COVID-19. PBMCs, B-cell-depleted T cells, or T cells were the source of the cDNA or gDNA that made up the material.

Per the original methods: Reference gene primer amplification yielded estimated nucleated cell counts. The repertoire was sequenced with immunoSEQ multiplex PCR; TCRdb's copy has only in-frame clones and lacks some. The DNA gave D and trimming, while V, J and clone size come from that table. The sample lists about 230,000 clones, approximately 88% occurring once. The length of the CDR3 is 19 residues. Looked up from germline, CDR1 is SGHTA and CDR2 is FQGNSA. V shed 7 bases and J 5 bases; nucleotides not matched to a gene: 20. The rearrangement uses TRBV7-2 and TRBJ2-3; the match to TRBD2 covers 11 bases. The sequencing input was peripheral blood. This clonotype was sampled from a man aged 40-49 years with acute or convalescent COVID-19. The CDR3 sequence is CASTSQLNIAGGKGDTQYF. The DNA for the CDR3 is TGTGCCAGCACATCACAACTAAACATAGCGGGGGGGAAGGGAGATACGCAGTATTTT. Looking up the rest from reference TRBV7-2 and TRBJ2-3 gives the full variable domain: GAGVSQSPSNKVTEKGKDVELRCDPISGHTALYWYRQSLGQGLEFLIYFQGNSAPDKSGLPSDRFSAERTGGSVSTLTIQRTQQEDSAVYLCASTSQLNIAGGKGDTQYFGPGTRLTVL.